This T cell receptor beta chain originates from a study of Ad26.COV2.S vaccination and SARS-CoV-2 variants listed by TCRdb under 2021. Regarding the study in general: Vaccine-arm donors came from COV1001, a multicentre, randomized, double-blind, placebo-controlled phase I-IIa trial of Ad26.COV2.S in healthy adults. TCRbeta repertoire sequencing was used to assess the specificity and breadth of SARS-CoV-2-reactive T cell receptors after Ad26.COV2.S vaccination. Investigators did not know the trial group allocation while performing experiments and assessing outcomes. Trial participants were randomized into five groups of five, in which low-dose or high-dose Ad26.COV2.S was given once or twice, or placebo was given on both occasions. Ad26.COV2.S was given intramuscularly at 5x10^10 or 1x10^11 viral particles, as a single shot or as two shots 56 days apart. The TCR-sequenced set comprised around 30 samples: 19 Ad26.COV2.S vaccine recipients, 5 placebo recipients and 8 SARS-CoV-2 convalescent individuals. Overall study results and their limits: The study was not powered to compare responses between vaccine doses or regimens. Spike-specific TCR breadth was higher in Ad26.COV2.S recipients than in placebo recipients (P = 0.0014). Non-spike TCR breadth was comparable between vaccine and placebo recipients, consistent with the vaccine containing only spike. The authors noted that the TCR breadth and depth analyses may have underestimated total T cell responses. After vaccination, spike-specific CD8+ and CD4+ T cell responses were reported to show substantial breadth.

The meaning of the sample's treatment or condition label: over 15 received Ad26.COV2.S at low or high dose, single or two shots; about 5 received placebo; per-sample allocation not given. For vaccine and placebo recipients, repertoires were sequenced using samples collected on day 63 after the first injection. Cohort 1b enrolled about two dozen adults aged 18-55 years at a single site in Boston, USA, between 29 July and 7 August 2020. As a vaccine, Ad26.COV2.S was a replication-incompetent adenovirus type 26 vector that expressed a prefusion-stabilized SARS-CoV-2 spike protein derived from the original Wuhan strain. Reading from cysteine to phenylalanine, the CDR3 counts 16 amino acids. Here the CDR3 DNA is all that survives: 48 bases in frame from base 1. The germline V gene specifies ENHRY as CDR1 and SYGVKD as CDR2. V drops 4 bases and J drops 0 bases, leaving 16 bases in between. In the case of this clone: Its specific antigen is unknown. No base qualities exist here, and no much larger clone lies one base off it.

TCRbeta CDR3 regions were sequenced with the immunoSEQ Assay. After extraction, genomic DNA underwent amplification by bias-controlled multiplex PCR, followed by high-throughput sequencing. The authors processed their data as follows. Collapsing and filtering of sequences were performed to quantify the absolute abundance of each unique TCRbeta CDR3 region. T cell fraction was estimated by normalizing TCRbeta template counts to usable DNA, which was measured by amplifying reference genes present in all nucleated cells. Repertoire TCRs were annotated as SARS-CoV-2-specific by exact matching of V gene, CDR3 amino acid sequence and J gene to a known reactive TCR set. The reference SARS-CoV-2 TCR set was derived from MIRA and filtered for enrichment in COVID-19-positive ImmuneCODE repertoires, a step that removed public or cross-reactive TCRs. Using the MIRA antigens, annotated TCRs were further analysed by specific ORF or by position within an ORF. Breadth was defined as the number of annotated unique rearrangements divided by the total number of unique productive rearrangements, and depth was defined as the summed frequency of the annotated unique rearrangements. Group comparisons of TCR breadth used two-sided Wilcoxon rank-sum tests. Here the immuneACCESS table is served through TCRdb, limited to in-frame sequences with V and J called. Missing clones are a known gap in these copies; in checked studies unresolved V genes cover under half, and the rest lacks a known reason. V, J and clone size are taken as reported in that table, and D and trimming were inferred from the DNA itself. Counted in this sample were approximately 300,000 clones; more than 70% of them appeared once. The ten largest clones add up to more than 1.5% of the sample.

The starting material was peripheral blood, obtained in a trial of Ad26.COV2.S vaccine versus placebo. The sequence is built from TRBV10-3 and TRBJ2-7, with the D gene uncertain. The TCR originated in a person between 18 and 65 years old who received the Ad26.COV2.S COVID-19 vaccine or a placebo. The nucleotide sequence is given as TGTGCCATCAGTGGTACAAGTGGTGATCCCTCCTACGAGCAGTACTTC. The encoded protein is CAISGTSGDPSYEQYF.